These 13 T cell receptor beta chains share one sample of origin, sequenced in a study of CD8+CD57+ T cells in acquired aplastic anemia. Genomic DNA served as template for TCR beta VDJ and CDR3 profiling. TCRdb reanalysed the reads using MiXCR and keeps one entry per CDR3 protein. Of about 180,000 distinct CDR3 sequences listed, 35% to 50% were seen once; the top ten hold under 3.5%. Specimen: sorted CD4+, CD8+, or CD8+CD57+ T cells (not recorded which) from PBMCs. These receptors were taken from a human donor in good health.

With regard to this clonotype: A much larger clone is a single base away; this may be a read error. CDR3 sequence reads: CANSPGWGSGSPLHF. For the CDR3, the DNA is TGTGCCAACAGCCCGGGGTGGGGCTCAGGATCACCCCTCCACTTT. The chain combines TRBV3-1 with TRBJ1-6; D might be TRBD1 (5 bases). The V gene's germline CDR1 is LGHDT and CDR2 YNNKEL (reference sequence). The length of the CDR3 is 15 residues.

The chain carries TRBV5-1 and TRBJ2-7; 7 bases line up with TRBD1. The V gene's germline CDR1 is SGHRS and CDR2 YFSETQ. V lost 0 bases to trimming and J lost 4 bases; unmatched junction nucleotides: 4. The CDR3 sequence is 14 residues long. The CDR3 region is CASSLEGAGYEQYF. The CDR3 nucleotides read TGCGCCAGCAGCTTGGAGGGGGCAGGGTACGAGCAGTACTTC.

This clonotype appeared a few times. A read error may be the cause here, since a much bigger clone is one base away. CDR3 DNA: TGTGCCAGTAGCCGCCTTTCGAGGGCAGATACGCAGTATTTT. Translating gives CASSRLSRADTQYF. This chain links TRBV19 with TRBJ2-3; D possibly corresponds to TRBD2 (5 bases). Looked up from germline, CDR1 is LNHDA and CDR2 is SQIVND (reference sequence). Between the trimmed V and J ends, which lost 6 bases and 4 bases, there was a span of 14 bases. The CDR3 sequence is 14 residues long.

The chain joins TRBV5-1 to TRBJ2-5; 7 nucleotides agree with TRBD1. The CDR3 totals 14 residues. V was pared by 4 bases and J by 4 bases, with 7 bases of the junction left unmatched. Germline-derived CDR1 and CDR2 are SGHRS and YFSETQ. The CDR3 bases are TGCGCCAGCAGCCAGACAGGGCTTCGAGAGACCCAGTACTTC. Amino acids: CASSQTGLRETQYF.

The genes are TRBV7-2 and TRBJ2-5; 8 nucleotides match TRBD2. From germline, CDR1 is SGHTA and CDR2 FQGNSA. After removal of 1 base from V and 6 bases from J, the junction contained 4 bases not matched to a gene. The CDR3 extends over 14 amino acids. CDR3 nucleotides: TGTGCCAGCAGCTTAGGGACTAGCAGCCAGACCCAGTACTTC. Amino acids: CASSLGTSSQTQYF.

The V gene is TRBV27, the J gene TRBJ2-6; 11 bases align to TRBD1. Germline V gene sequence: CDR1 MNHEY, CDR2 SMNVEV (reference sequence). The trim removed 5 bases at V and 3 bases at J, leaving 6 bases unmatched. The length of the CDR3 is 17 residues. Here the CDR3 reads CASSRGTGGGGANVLTF. CDR3 DNA: TGTGCCAGCAGTAGAGGGACAGGGGGTGGTGGGGCCAACGTCCTGACTTTC.

The chain uses TRBV12-3 or TRBV12-4 and TRBJ2-7, with D possibly being TRBD2 (6 bases). CDR3 size: 15 residues. V was trimmed by 1 base and J by 5 bases, leaving 15 bases between them. CDR3 nucleotide sequence: TGTGCCAGCAGTTTAGGTCAGGGAGGAGGTAACGAGCAGTACTTC. Protein: CASSLGQGGGNEQYF.

J is TRBJ2-7 and V is TRBV28, with D uncertain. The V and J ends lost 3 bases and 2 bases respectively, with 8 bases between them. CDR1 and CDR2 from the germline V gene are MDHEN and SYDVKM. The CDR3 is 13 amino acids. The CDR3 here is CASSFVAAYEQYF. The CDR3 bases are TGTGCCAGCAGTTTTGTCGCAGCCTACGAGCAGTACTTC.

This clonotype was seen repeatedly, ten times or more. The chain employs TRBV6-5 and TRBJ2-3, with 12 nucleotides matching TRBD2. Germline lookup yields CDR1 MNHEY and CDR2 SVGAGI. The V gene end was trimmed by 5 bases and the J gene end by 5 bases; junction bases not matched to a gene: 5. This CDR3 has 15 residues. CDR3: CASSHQGLAGDTQYF. The CDR3 nucleotides are TGTGCCAGCAGTCACCAGGGACTAGCGGGAGATACGCAGTATTTT.

The gene calls are TRBV19 and TRBJ2-7, with D possibly being TRBD1 or TRBD2 (5 bases each). The V gene lost 5 bases and the J gene lost 2 bases, with 7 bases spanning the gap. This CDR3 spans 12 amino acids. Germline CDR1 is LNHDA and CDR2 is SQIVND (reference sequence). CDR3 sequence (DNA): TGTGCCAGTAGTCAGGGACCCTACGAGCAGTACTTC. Its translation: CASSQGPYEQYF.

Remarks on this clonotype: A much larger clone sits a single nucleotide away, making a read error possible. This rearrangement joins TRBV5-1 to TRBJ2-1, with 7 bases that match TRBD1. The CDR3 spans 14 residues. Germline V gene sequence: CDR1 SGHRS, CDR2 YFSETQ. Germline trimming cut 1 base from V and 6 bases from J; bases unmatched to any gene: 4. The CDR3 DNA reads as TGCGCCAGCAGCTTGTCTACAGGGGTCAATGAGCAGTTCTTC. Its protein product is CASSLSTGVNEQFF. Drawing the rest from reference TRBV5-1 and TRBJ2-1, the complete variable domain is KAGVTQTPRYLIKTRGQQVTLSCSPISGHRSVSWYQQTPGQGLQFLFEYFSETQRNKGNFPGRFSGRQFSNSRSEMNVSTLELGDSALYLCASSLSTGVNEQFFGPGTRLTVL.

Details on this clonotype: Since a much larger clone is just one base distant, this may be a read error. The chain is built from TRBV6-1 and TRBJ1-2, with TRBD1 identical over 8 bases. The germline V gene has CDR1 MNHNS and CDR2 SASEGT. The ends lost 6 bases at V and 8 bases at J; junction bases unmatched: 5. This CDR3 contains 12 residues. The CDR3 loop reads CASRVGQGGYTF. In nucleotides, the CDR3 is TGTGCCAGCAGAGTTGGACAGGGAGGCTACACCTTC.

Ten or more counts support this clonotype. This chain connects TRBV25-1 to TRBJ1-1; 11 bases are a match to TRBD1. CDR1 MGHDK and CDR2 SYGVNS come from the germline V gene. The CDR3 consists of 13 residues. V was pared by 8 bases and J by 5 bases, with 4 bases of the junction left unmatched. CDR3 in amino acids: CASGQGARTEAFF. In DNA, the CDR3 is TGTGCCAGCGGACAGGGGGCGCGGACTGAAGCTTTCTTT.